The rows below give T cell receptor beta chains drawn from one sample of a study of cytomegalovirus exposure and HLA in healthy donors. Only in-frame clones appear in the TCRdb table, and some are missing; sequencing was by immunoSEQ multiplex PCR. The table includes some 130,000 clones, nearly 65% detected once. The sequenced sample consisted of PBMCs. The receptor source for this set is a man aged 40-49 years in good health and CMV-seropositive. The CDR3 runs from the conserved cysteine through the conserved F or W. Fields, in order: J gene, V gene, CDR3 protein.

J gene: TRBJ2-1; V gene: TRBV7-3; CDR3 protein: CASSLEGRHEQFF
J gene: TRBJ1-3; V gene: TRBV6-5; CDR3 protein: CASSYNLQGIGNTIYF
J gene: TRBJ2-3; V gene: TRBV7-2; CDR3 protein: CASSRRGVGGTDTQYF
J gene: TRBJ1-3; V gene: TRBV11-2; CDR3 protein: CASSQLRGSGNTIYF
J gene: TRBJ2-2; V gene: TRBV6-5; CDR3 protein: CASYTTVNTGELFF
J gene: TRBJ2-3; V gene: TRBV28; CDR3 protein: CAIIPGNLRDTQYF
J gene: TRBJ1-6; V gene: TRBV6-6; CDR3 protein: CASSPLGSGGNSPLHF
J gene: TRBJ2-1; V gene: TRBV29-1; CDR3 protein: CSVWGQGYYNEQFF
J gene: TRBJ1-2; V gene: TRBV6-1; CDR3 protein: CAIPGQYYGYTF
J gene: TRBJ2-7; V gene: TRBV9; CDR3 protein: CASSGSGGYEQYF
J gene: TRBJ2-3; V gene: TRBV19; CDR3 protein: CASSVLAGGPTDTQYF
J gene: TRBJ2-7; V gene: TRBV5-1; CDR3 protein: CASSFGTADSDEQYF
J gene: TRBJ2-5; V gene: TRBV27; CDR3 protein: CASSHSGGVETQYF
J gene: TRBJ2-7; V gene: TRBV11-3; CDR3 protein: CASSLYGSSYEQYF
J gene: TRBJ1-5; V gene: TRBV6-5; CDR3 protein: CASRQQGVENQPQHF
J gene: TRBJ2-7; V gene: TRBV6-6; CDR3 protein: CASRSLGLAGYEQYF